A selection of T cell receptor beta chains follows, all from one sample in a study of blood T cells in healthy people across ages. TCRdb re-derived calls from the 5' RACE reads in MiXCR, one entry per CDR3 protein. The table lists some 1,000,000 distinct CDR3 sequences, about 25% of them singletons. This sample also belongs to another study, concerning T cells of mothers and their children.

The sequenced sample was blood. All receptors derive from a girl aged 2 to 9 in good health. The CDR3 runs from the conserved cysteine through the conserved F or W. Fields, in order: D gene, clone size, J gene, V gene, CDR3 protein, CDR3 DNA. The D gene is left open where the match is weak. Clone size is not always given. Where it is, it says once, few, many or a class for expanded clones.

>-|once|TRBJ2-5|TRBV5-5
CASSSPVGTQYF
TGTGCCAGCAGCAGCCCCGTTGGGACCCAGTACTTC
>-|-|TRBJ1-5|TRBV7-3
CASSLWCGAGGNQPQHF
TGTGCCAGCAGCTTATGGTGCGGTGCGGGAGGGAATCAGCCCCAGCATTTT
>TRBD1|few|TRBJ1-4|TRBV4-1
CASSQPPGQGMANEKLFF
TGCGCCAGCAGCCAACCTCCCGGACAGGGGATGGCTAATGAAAAACTGTTTTTT
>-|-|TRBJ2-5|TRBV13
CASSDPKGPETQYF
TGTGCCAGCAGCGATCCTAAAGGGCCAGAGACCCAGTACTTC
>TRBD2|-|TRBJ2-1|TRBV7-8
CASSSGLAGDWVYNEQFF
TGTGCCAGCAGCTCCGGACTAGCGGGAGATTGGGTTTACAATGAGCAGTTCTTC
>TRBD1|few|TRBJ1-1|TRBV5-1
CASSWGQGLTEAFF
TGCGCCAGCAGCTGGGGACAGGGTCTCACTGAAGCTTTCTTT
>-|few|TRBJ1-1|TRBV4-1
CASSHIQVNTEAFF
TGCGCCAGCAGCCATATACAGGTCAACACTGAAGCTTTCTTT
>-|few|TRBJ2-1|TRBV24-1
CATSEGRGPEDEQFF
TGTGCCACCAGTGAGGGCAGGGGTCCCGAGGATGAGCAGTTCTTC
>TRBD1|few|TRBJ1-2|TRBV3-1
CASSHRQGAGYTF
TGTGCCAGCAGCCATCGACAGGGGGCTGGCTACACCTTC
>TRBD1|-|TRBJ2-3|TRBV9
CASSVVGQGADTQYF
TGTGCCAGCAGCGTAGTCGGACAGGGGGCAGATACGCAGTATTTT
>-|few|TRBJ1-2|TRBV29-1
CSVAGIAIAYGYTF
TGCAGCGTTGCAGGCATAGCTATTGCATATGGCTACACCTTC
>-|few|TRBJ2-5|TRBV21-1
CASSKQGPGETQYF
TGTGCCAGCAGCAAACAGGGGCCCGGGGAGACCCAGTACTTC
>-|few|TRBJ1-3|TRBV6-1
CASMPGRSGNTIYF
TGTGCCAGCATGCCAGGAAGATCTGGAAACACCATATATTTT
>-|-|TRBJ1-1|TRBV28
CASSLSSGGTEAFF
TGTGCCAGCAGTTTATCAAGTGGTGGCACTGAAGCTTTCTTT
>-|few|TRBJ2-1|TRBV13
CASSLRARNEQFF
TGTGCCAGCAGCTTGAGGGCGCGGAATGAGCAGTTCTTC
>-|few|TRBJ1-2|TRBV6-6
CASRTPPNYGYTF
TGTGCCAGCCGGACACCTCCTAACTATGGCTACACCTTC
>TRBD2|-|TRBJ2-1|TRBV7-9
CASSLVEAGYNEQFF
TGTGCCAGCAGCTTAGTAGAAGCGGGGTACAATGAGCAGTTCTTC
>TRBD2|-|TRBJ2-7|TRBV11-2
CASSFSLAASYEQYF
TGTGCCAGCAGCTTCTCACTAGCGGCCTCCTACGAGCAGTACTTC
>-|many|TRBJ2-3|TRBV7-9
CASSSDGDTQYF
TGTGCCAGCAGCTCCGATGGGGATACGCAGTATTTT
>-|-|TRBJ2-3|TRBV15
CATSRDDTDTQYF
TGTGCCACCAGCAGAGACGACACAGATACGCAGTATTTT
>TRBD2|few|TRBJ2-3|TRBV4-2
CASSPLSGGSTDTQYF
TGTGCCAGCAGCCCGCTCAGCGGGGGTAGCACAGATACGCAGTATTTT
>-|-|TRBJ2-7|TRBV12-3/TRBV12-4
CASSPYLGAGDYEQYF
TGTGCCAGCAGTCCCTACCTAGGAGCAGGAGACTACGAGCAGTACTTC
>TRBD2|-|TRBJ2-3|TRBV7-9
CASSSRLAGGPGDTQYF
TGTGCCAGCAGCTCCCGACTAGCGGGGGGGCCAGGCGATACGCAGTATTTT
>TRBD2|-|TRBJ2-1|TRBV5-1
CASSLAVGGYNNEQFF
TGCGCCAGCAGCTTGGCCGTGGGGGGGTACAACAATGAGCAGTTCTTC
>TRBD2|-|TRBJ2-1|TRBV20-1
CGAPGLGADEQFF
TGCGGTGCCCCGGGACTAGGGGCTGATGAGCAGTTCTTC
>TRBD2|-|TRBJ2-2|TRBV11-1
CASNSPRTSGNQGNTGELFF
TGTGCCAGCAACTCACCCAGGACTAGCGGTAACCAGGGGAACACCGGGGAGCTGTTTTTT
>-|-|TRBJ1-4|TRBV6-5
CASRGVNEKLFF
TGTGCCAGCAGGGGAGTTAATGAAAAACTGTTTTTT
>-|-|TRBJ2-1|TRBV15
CATSSHARGFAQQFF
TGTGCCACCAGCTCTCACGCTAGGGGATTCGCTCAGCAGTTCTTC
>TRBD2|few|TRBJ2-5|TRBV4-2
CASSQELAGLEETQYF
TGTGCCAGCAGCCAAGAATTAGCGGGATTGGAAGAGACCCAGTACTTC
>-|few|TRBJ2-7|TRBV20-1
CSAGDSISYEQYF
TGCAGTGCTGGGGACTCTATATCCTACGAGCAGTACTTC
>TRBD1|-|TRBJ1-2|TRBV5-6
CASSNDRANYGYTF
TGTGCCAGCAGCAATGACAGGGCTAACTATGGCTACACCTTC
>-|-|TRBJ2-1|TRBV18
CASSPSTRGAYNEQFF
TGTGCCAGCTCACCGTCTACCAGGGGGGCATACAATGAGCAGTTCTTC
>TRBD1|-|TRBJ2-2|TRBV9
CASSEGQADTGELFF
TGTGCCAGCAGCGAAGGACAGGCGGACACCGGGGAGCTGTTTTTT
>-|-|TRBJ2-3|TRBV18
CASSPWSTDTQYF
TGTGCCAGCTCACCCTGGTCCACAGATACGCAGTATTTT
>-|few|TRBJ1-2|TRBV27
CASSLSRGNGYTF
TGTGCCAGCAGTTTAAGTCGAGGGAATGGCTACACCTTC
>TRBD2|few|TRBJ2-7|TRBV12-3/TRBV12-4
CASKLAGLSYEQYF
TGTGCCAGCAAGCTAGCGGGACTCTCCTACGAGCAGTACTTC
>-|-|TRBJ1-2|TRBV20-1
CSVASGSGYYGYTF
TGCAGTGTCGCCTCAGGGAGCGGGTACTATGGCTACACCTTC
>-|-|TRBJ2-1|TRBV6-6
CASSTGRGFDEQFF
TGTGCCAGCAGTACGGGACGGGGGTTCGATGAGCAGTTCTTC